This entry lists 5 T cell receptor beta chains sequenced from one sample in a study of blood T cell repertoires in COVID-19. This table comes from immunoSEQ multiplex PCR, and its TCRdb copy is limited to in-frame clones, with some not included. The repertoire consists of 150,000 to 190,000 clones, with approximately 90% occurring once and the leading ten covering about 2.4%. Source material: peripheral blood. All receptors derive from a woman in her seventies with acute or convalescent COVID-19.

The chain has TRBV3-1 (or the pseudogene TRBV3-2) and TRBJ1-1; D gene ambiguous. The CDR3 is 12 residues long. V lost 9 bases to trimming and J lost 4 bases, with 12 bases between them. Germline V CDR1 and CDR2: LGHDT, YNNKEL (reference sequence). CDR3 sequence reads: CARTGAITEAFF. The CDR3 DNA reads as TGTGCCAGAACCGGAGCAATCACTGAAGCTTTCTTT.

The genes are TRBV5-1 and TRBJ1-1, with D possibly matching TRBD1 (6 bases). Per the germline V gene, CDR1 is SGHRS and CDR2 is YFSETQ. The CDR3 is made up of 15 amino acids. V lost 4 bases and J lost 1, with 14 bases in between. The CDR3 DNA follows: TGCGCCAGCAGCGCCAAATTGACAGGGAACACTGAAGCTTTCTTT. This sequence encodes CASSAKLTGNTEAFF.

This clone was detected once. This chain joins TRBV7-9 and TRBJ2-3; the match to TRBD1 covers 8 bases. Germline-derived CDR1 and CDR2 are SEHNR and FQNEAQ (reference sequence). The CDR3 extends over 12 amino acids. The CDR3 sequence: CAAGGSTDTQYF. Written as DNA, the CDR3 is TGTGCGGCAGGGGGCAGCACAGATACGCAGTATTTT.

This chain connects TRBV4-3 to TRBJ2-3; the D gene is possibly TRBD2 (6 bases). Germline V CDR1 and CDR2: LGHNA, YSLEER. This CDR3 comprises 17 residues. Trimming cost V 0 bases and J 2 bases, with 15 bases left between them. The CDR3 here is CASSQDQQGTYTDTQYF. CDR3 sequence (DNA): TGCGCCAGCAGCCAAGATCAGCAAGGGACTTACACAGATACGCAGTATTTT.

The CDR3 bases are TGTGCCAGCAGCCAAAGCTCGCAGGGGAGTGCAACTAATGAAAAACTGTTTTTT. Translating gives CASSQSSQGSATNEKLFF. The chain links TRBV7-8 to TRBJ1-4; TRBD1 might be the D (6 bases). The CDR3 length is 18 residues. The V end was cut by 5 bases, the J end by 0 bases, with 19 bases between. Germline assignment: CDR1 SGHVS and CDR2 FQNEAQ.